This T cell receptor beta chain was obtained from a study of shared clonotypes between healthy human individuals. The study's findings and limits: Blood was the sole source, and tissue repertoires probably differ.

Naive CD8 cells, CD45RO-negative and positively selected for CCR7, excluded terminally differentiated effector memory CD45RA+ cells. Trimming pared 5 bases from V and 9 bases from J, leaving 19 bases between. CDR3 length equals 14 residues. The V gene's germline CDR1 is MDHEN and CDR2 SYDVKM. With regard to this clone: What it binds is not known.

Using immunoSEQ multiplex PCR, the repertoire was profiled, and TCRdb retains in-frame clones only, with some absent. Among 650,000 to 800,000 clones listed, approximately 90% were seen once. Sequencing was carried out using naive CD8+ T cells sorted from blood. The chain combines TRBV28 with TRBJ1-1; D is possibly TRBD1 (6 bases). This TCR was recovered from a man aged 25-40 years in good health. The CDR3 reads CASSPGDTPGQAFF. CDR3 nucleotides: TGTGCCAGCAGTCCTGGGGACACCCCAGGTCAAGCTTTCTTT. Based on the CDR3 plus reference TRBV28 and TRBJ1-1, the full variable domain is DVKVTQSSRYLVKRTGEKVFLECVQDMDHENMFWYRQDPGLGLRLIYFSYDVKMKEKGDIPEGYSVSREKKERFSLILESASTNQTSMYLCASSPGDTPGQAFFGQGTRLTVV.